This T cell receptor beta chain is from a study of T cells in Graves' hyperthyroidism and ophthalmopathy. Study-wide results and caveats: Stable hyperthyroidism and ophthalmopathy were separated using 13 V-J signatures. A median about 6 months before onset, the model predicted ophthalmopathy.

Amplified TCR beta CDR3 regions derived from RNA transcripts. In the first-round RT-PCR of the TCR CDR3, the HTBI primer set was used. Using its own MiXCR run on the multiplex PCR reads, TCRdb lists one record per CDR3 protein. The repertoire includes around 340,000 distinct CDR3 sequences, approximately 16% of them detected once, and around 34% sits in the top ten. Hyperthyroidism of Graves' type that showed no ophthalmopathy progression within 18 months was stable. Patients between 18 and 65 years old had hyperthyroidism, newly diagnosed and lasting under 2 months. This CDR3 spans 12 amino acids. J lost 5 bases, V lost 4 bases, and 1 base had no gene match. The V gene's germline CDR1 is MNHNS and CDR2 SASEGT. This clonotype came up a few times. Its antigen is unidentified.

This chain uses TRBV6-1 with TRBJ2-5; 7 bases fit TRBD2. The sample taken for sequencing was blood. The receptor was isolated from a young man with Graves' hyperthyroidism. In nucleotides, the CDR3 is TGTGCCAGCAGTGGGACTAGGGAGACCCAGTACTTC. It codes for CASSGTRETQYF.